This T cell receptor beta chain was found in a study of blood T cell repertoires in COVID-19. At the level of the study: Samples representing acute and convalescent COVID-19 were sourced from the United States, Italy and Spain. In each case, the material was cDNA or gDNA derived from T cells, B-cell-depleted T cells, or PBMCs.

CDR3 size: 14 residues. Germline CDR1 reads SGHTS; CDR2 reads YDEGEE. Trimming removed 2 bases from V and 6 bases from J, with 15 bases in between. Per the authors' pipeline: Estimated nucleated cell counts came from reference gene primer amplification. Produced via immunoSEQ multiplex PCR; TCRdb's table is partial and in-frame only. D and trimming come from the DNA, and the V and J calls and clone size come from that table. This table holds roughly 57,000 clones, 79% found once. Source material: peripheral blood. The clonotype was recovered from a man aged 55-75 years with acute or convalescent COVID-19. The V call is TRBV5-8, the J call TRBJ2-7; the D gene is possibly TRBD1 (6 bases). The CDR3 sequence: CASSFGGKGVEQYF. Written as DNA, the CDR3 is TGTGCCAGCAGCTTTGGTGGTAAGGGGGTCGAGCAGTACTTC.